One sample yielded the 15 T cell receptor beta chains listed below, sequenced in a study of CXCR3-negative and CXCR3-positive naive CD8 T cells (dated by TCRdb to 2018 to 2020). General findings and caveats noted by the study authors: TRB CDR3s from CXCR3-positive naive cells showed higher hydrophobicity (lower Kidera factor 4), lower energy, and higher strength and volume indices than CXCR3-negative naive cells.

The antigens these receptors bind are not known. Sequencer: NextSeq 550. The Human TCR Profiling Kit (MiLaboratory) was used to prepare UMI-labeled 5' RACE TRB cDNA libraries. TCRdb reprocessed the reads into one record per CDR3 protein sequence, lacking DNA. This sample's clone table shows about 63,000 distinct CDR3 sequences. The top ten hold about 4.9% of the sample. Sequencing used naive CXCR3+ CD8+ T cells from blood. According to the study, the label for this sample's cell subset or site signals: CD45RO-CCR7+CD27+CD95- naive CD8+ T cells expressing CXCR3 (TNR3+). The receptors originated from a human donor in good health. Some clones in this sample may be carry-over from other donors' samples.

The CDR3 protein is CASSQDRGDSPLHF. The V gene is TRBV4-3, the J gene TRBJ1-6; TCRdb returns TRBD1, unconfirmable since there is no DNA. Looked up from germline, CDR1 is LGHNA and CDR2 is YSLEER. The CDR3 has 14 amino acids.

This chain connects TRBV20-1 to TRBJ2-5; there is no DNA to check the TCRdb D call of TRBD1. This CDR3 comprises 11 residues. Germline V gives CDR1 DFQATT, CDR2 SNEGSKA (reference sequence). CDR3 loop: CSARGGGDLDF.

V gene TRBV4-1 combines with J gene TRBJ2-3; TCRdb names TRBD1, which stays unverified in the absence of DNA. From germline, CDR1 is MGHRA and CDR2 YSYEKL. CDR3 size: 13 residues. CDR3 sequence: CASSPQGADTQYF.

V gene TRBV10-3 combines with J gene TRBJ2-5. The CDR3 spans 13 residues. Per the germline V gene, CDR1 is ENHRY and CDR2 is SYGVKD. The CDR3 region is CAIRGEGQETQYF.

This chain uses TRBV20-1 with TRBJ2-7; with no DNA, the TCRdb D assignment of TRBD1 cannot be verified. This CDR3 has 18 amino acids. Germline lookup yields CDR1 DFQATT and CDR2 SNEGSKA (reference sequence). This CDR3 is CSARSGAGLSSSADEQYF.

This chain links TRBV20-1 with TRBJ2-1. Per germline, CDR1 DFQATT and CDR2 SNEGSKA (reference sequence). The CDR3 contains 13 residues. The CDR3 sequence is CSASGNSYNEQFF.

The chain couples TRBV29-1 to TRBJ1-1; TCRdb's assignment of TRBD1 cannot be checked, as there is no DNA. CDR1 and CDR2 from the germline V gene are SQVTM and ANQGSEA. This CDR3 spans 11 amino acids. CDR3 residues: CSGLWGAEAFF.

The chain joins TRBV4-3 to TRBJ1-6; with no DNA, the TCRdb D assignment of TRBD1 cannot be verified. Germline lookup yields CDR1 LGHNA and CDR2 YSLEER. The CDR3 spans 16 residues. The CDR3 loop reads CASSQDKGSYWSPLHF.

J is TRBJ1-1 and V is TRBV7-6; without DNA, the TCRdb call of TRBD1 cannot be checked. The CDR3 extends over 12 amino acids. Germline values: CDR1 SGHVS, CDR2 FNYEAQ. The CDR3 loop is CASSLDSGLAFF.

The CDR3 loop reads CASSTHIYEQYF. The J gene is TRBJ2-7, the V gene TRBV2. Germline lookup yields CDR1 SNHLY and CDR2 FYNNEI. This CDR3 spans 12 amino acids.

The genes are TRBV6-6 and TRBJ2-5. Germline V gives CDR1 MNHNY, CDR2 SVGAGI (reference sequence). The CDR3 sequence is 16 residues long. The CDR3 loop is CASSWTPDKYQETQYF.

The gene calls are TRBV20-1 and TRBJ1-5; TCRdb returns TRBD1, unconfirmable since there is no DNA. Germline loops: CDR1 DFQATT, CDR2 SNEGSKA (reference sequence). The CDR3 is 13 amino acids. The CDR3 spells CSALQGDSQPQHF.

The chain is built from TRBV23-1 and TRBJ2-5. TRBV23-1 is sorted into the ORF group, with uncertain function. The CDR3 runs to 14 residues. This CDR3 is CASPQTAERETQYF.

The chain carries TRBV7-8 and TRBJ2-1; the D gene TCRdb calls, TRBD1, cannot be checked with no DNA. Germline loops: CDR1 SGHVS, CDR2 FQNEAQ. CDR3 length: 17 amino acids. The chain's CDR3 is CASSLILARGHEDEQFF.

This CDR3 reads CASSLTGSLAYGYTF. This chain joins TRBV4-1 and TRBJ1-2; without DNA, the TCRdb call of TRBD1 cannot be checked. The length of the CDR3 is 15 residues. Germline loops: CDR1 MGHRA, CDR2 YSYEKL.